Below are 16 T cell receptor beta chains sequenced from a single sample in a study of shared clonotypes between healthy human individuals. Sequencing used immunoSEQ multiplex PCR; TCRdb keeps in-frame clones, though not all of them. Here the sample spans over a million clones, 70% to 80% being singletons. Sequencing used memory CD4+ T cells from PBMCs. Documented subset: CD45RA-negative fraction. The source is a young man in good health. Some clones in this sample may be carry-over from other donors' samples.

The rearrangement joins TRBV29-1 to TRBJ2-7; 9 bases map to TRBD1. Germline trimming cut 4 bases from V and 1 base from J; bases unmatched to any gene: 5. The CDR3 length is 14 residues. Germline V CDR1 and CDR2: SQVTM, ANQGSEA. The chain's CDR3 is CSVGDRGLSYEQYF. CDR3 sequence (DNA): TGCAGCGTTGGTGACAGGGGGTTATCCTACGAGCAGTACTTC.

The J gene is TRBJ1-4, the V gene TRBV5-4, with D unclear. V lost 2 bases to trimming and J lost 7 bases, with 15 bases between them. The CDR3 runs 15 residues. The germline V gene encodes CDR1 SGHNT and CDR2 YYREEE (reference sequence). The chain's CDR3 is CASSFGRPGAEKLFF. As DNA, the CDR3 is TGTGCCAGCAGCTTTGGTCGCCCTGGTGCTGAAAAACTGTTTTTT.

As concerns this clone: Given a much more abundant clone one base away, this may be a read error. The V and J genes are TRBV28 and TRBJ2-7; D is uncertain. The germline V and J ends were trimmed by 7 bases and 2 bases, with 15 bases remaining between them. This CDR3 spans 14 amino acids. Germline CDR1 MDHEN, CDR2 SYDVKM. The CDR3 nucleotides are TGTGCCAGCAATTTGGGCGTTATCACCTACGAGCAGTACTTC. Protein product: CASNLGVITYEQYF.

CDR3 amino acids: CASSFGTVINEQFF. CDR3 sequence (DNA): TGTGCCAGCAGCTTTGGGACGGTAATAAATGAGCAGTTCTTC. V usage is TRBV7-2 and J usage is TRBJ2-1; tentatively, D is TRBD1 or TRBD2 (5 bases each). The V gene's germline CDR1 is SGHTA and CDR2 FQGNSA. Deletions cut 3 bases from V and 7 bases from J, with 13 bases between. CDR3 length equals 14 residues.

Note on this clone: The sample has other DNA sequences that encode this CDR3 too. CDR3 amino acids: CASSLASGDTDTQYF. CDR3 nucleotide sequence: TGCGCCAGCAGCTTGGCTAGCGGAGACACAGATACGCAGTATTTT. The chain couples TRBV5-1 to TRBJ2-3; TRBD2 matches 7 bases. This CDR3 spans 15 amino acids. V shed 0 bases, J shed 2 bases, and the junction held 3 bases outside the gene matches. Germline V gene sequence: CDR1 SGHRS, CDR2 YFSETQ.

This chain uses TRBV7-6 with TRBJ1-2; D may be TRBD1 (5 bases). V was cut by 1 base and J by 7 bases, with 13 bases left in between. Germline CDR1 is SGHVS and CDR2 is FNYEAQ. This CDR3 is 14 amino acids long. The CDR3 sequence is CASSLGWGVTGYTF. The CDR3 region has the DNA TGTGCCAGCAGCTTAGGTTGGGGGGTTACTGGCTACACCTTC.

This chain connects TRBV28 to TRBJ2-1; 12 nucleotides line up with TRBD2. Trimming removed 4 bases from V and 4 bases from J; junction bases left unmatched: 8. Germline V CDR1 and CDR2: MDHEN, SYDVKM. This CDR3 has 17 amino acids. In DNA, the CDR3 is TGTGCCAGCAGTTCCCCTTTACTAGCGGGAGGTTACAATGAGCAGTTCTTC. It yields the protein CASSSPLLAGGYNEQFF.

This clone occurred once. J is TRBJ2-7 and V is TRBV7-9; 7 nucleotides align to TRBD2. The CDR3 has 14 residues. CDR1 and CDR2 from the germline V gene are SEHNR and FQNEAQ (reference sequence). V lost 0 bases and J lost 7; bases outside the gene matches: 6. The CDR3 here is CASSLAGGPAEQYF. The CDR3 nucleotides are TGTGCCAGCAGCTTAGCGGGAGGGCCGGCGGAGCAGTACTTC.

The V and J genes are TRBV28 and TRBJ2-5; possibly TRBD1 for D (5 bases). Germline V gene data show CDR1 as MDHEN and CDR2 as SYDVKM. This CDR3 region has 15 residues. Trimming cost V 5 bases and J 2 bases, with 15 bases left between them. CDR3 amino acids: CASSDQGPRQETQYF. In DNA, the CDR3 is TGTGCCAGCAGTGACCAGGGTCCGCGGCAAGAGACCCAGTACTTC.

This clone was seen just once. V gene TRBV5-4 combines with J gene TRBJ1-1; D gene unclear. CDR1 and CDR2 (germline): SGHNT, YYREEE (reference sequence). The CDR3 covers 15 residues. Trimming left V 4 bases short and J 4 bases short, with 17 bases between. The CDR3 is CASSRPGEDGTEAFF. CDR3 bases: TGTGCCAGCAGCCGCCCCGGGGAAGACGGCACTGAAGCTTTCTTT.

This clone was detected only a few times. Being one base from a much bigger clone, this may be a read error. The missing conserved phenylalanine or tryptophan at the end of this CDR3 makes a read error likely. The chain carries TRBV19 and TRBJ1-4; D unresolved. There are 13 residues in the CDR3. V lost 7 bases, J lost 7 bases, and 13 bases lay in between. Germline CDR1 LNHDA, CDR2 SQIVND (reference sequence). The CDR3 DNA sequence: TGTGCCAGTACTCCAAACCACGTTGAAAAACTGTTTTCT. This translates into CASTPNHVEKLFS.

The chain's CDR3 is CASSLGTDLGPQHF. The CDR3 DNA sequence: TGTGCCAGCAGTTTAGGGACAGACTTGGGGCCCCAGCATTTT. The chain combines TRBV28 with TRBJ1-5; TRBD1 matches at 7 bases. The germline gives CDR1 MDHEN, CDR2 SYDVKM. This CDR3 comprises 14 residues. The V and J ends lost 2 bases and 9 bases, in that order; junction bases with no gene match: 7. Together with reference TRBV28 and TRBJ1-5, the CDR3 gives the full variable domain: DVKVTQSSRYLVKRTGEKVFLECVQDMDHENMFWYRQDPGLGLRLIYFSYDVKMKEKGDIPEGYSVSREKKERFSLILESASTNQTSMYLCASSLGTDLGPQHFGDGTRLSIL.

The chain carries TRBV11-3 and TRBJ2-1; no reliable D call. The CDR3 has 14 residues. Germline lookup yields CDR1 SGHNT and CDR2 YENEEA. V lost 5 bases to trimming and J lost 7 bases, with 15 bases between them. The CDR3 region is CASSTGPSANEQFF. Here the CDR3 DNA reads TGTGCCAGCAGCACCGGACCGTCCGCGAATGAGCAGTTCTTC. The full variable domain, in which reference TRBV11-3 and TRBJ2-1 provide the parts outside the CDR3, is EAGVVQSPRYKIIEKKQPVAFWCNPISGHNTLYWYLQNLGQGPELLIRYENEEAVDDSQLPKDRFSAERLKGVDSTLKIQPAELGDSAVYLCASSTGPSANEQFFGPGTRLTVL.

The genes are TRBV7-2 and TRBJ2-5; D is perhaps TRBD1 (6 bases). Trimming left V 3 bases short and J 5 bases short, with 13 bases between. Germline V gives CDR1 SGHTA, CDR2 FQGNSA. CDR3 length equals 14 residues. CDR3 nucleotides: TGTGCCAGCAGCTTTCAGGGGTTGGCGGAGACCCAGTACTTC. Protein sequence: CASSFQGLAETQYF.

Comment on this clone: The same CDR3 arises from other DNA sequences in this sample as well. The rearrangement uses TRBV11-2 and TRBJ2-7; the D is unclear. Germline CDR1 reads SGHAT; CDR2 reads FQNNGV. The germline V and J ends were trimmed by 5 bases and 2 bases, with 7 bases remaining between them. The CDR3 consists of 12 residues. CDR3 residues: CASSLQAYEQYF. In nucleotides, the CDR3 is TGTGCCAGCAGCCTCCAGGCCTACGAGCAGTACTTC.

The CDR3 protein is CASSLGQTRSRGYTF. As DNA, the CDR3 is TGCGCCAGCAGCTTGGGGCAGACCCGAAGTAGAGGCTACACCTTC. The chain couples TRBV5-1 to TRBJ1-2, with unresolved D. Trimming shortened V by 0 bases and J by 8 bases, and 17 bases separated the two germline ends. The CDR3 consists of 15 residues. Germline CDR1 and CDR2: SGHRS and YFSETQ.